The entry below describes one TCR beta chain. The sample is drawn from a study of blood T cell repertoires in COVID-19. The CDR3 has 13 amino acids. Germline V gives CDR1 MNHEY, CDR2 SVGAGI. The germline V and J ends were trimmed by 6 bases and 3 bases, with 12 bases remaining between them. In the original workflow: The assay estimated nucleated cells by amplifying reference gene primers. The repertoire was sequenced with immunoSEQ multiplex PCR; TCRdb's copy has only in-frame clones and lacks some. V and J calls and clone size are those listed in that table; D and trimming were worked out from the DNA. This sample carries roughly 61,000 clones, around 90% of them seen once, and the ten largest clones take around 2.3%.

The receptor was isolated from a man in his sixties with acute or convalescent COVID-19. V usage is TRBV6-5 and J usage is TRBJ2-7, with D perhaps matching TRBD2 (5 bases). The sequencing sample was made of peripheral blood. The CDR3 loop is CASSREQIYEQYF. In nucleotides, the CDR3 is TGTGCCAGCAGCCGGGAACAGATCTACGAGCAGTACTTC.